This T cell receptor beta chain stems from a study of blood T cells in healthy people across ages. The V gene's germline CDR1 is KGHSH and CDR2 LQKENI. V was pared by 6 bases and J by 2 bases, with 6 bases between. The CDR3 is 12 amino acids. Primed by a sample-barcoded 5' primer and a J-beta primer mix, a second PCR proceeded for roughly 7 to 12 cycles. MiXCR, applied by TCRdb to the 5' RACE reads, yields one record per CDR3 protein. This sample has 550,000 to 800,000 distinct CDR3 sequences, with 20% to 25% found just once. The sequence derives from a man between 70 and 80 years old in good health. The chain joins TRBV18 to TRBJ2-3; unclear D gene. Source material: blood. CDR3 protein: CASSAATDTQYF. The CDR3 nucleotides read TGTGCCAGCTCGGCTGCCACAGATACGCAGTATTTT.